This T cell receptor (beta chain) is from a study of response to subunit inactivated influenza vaccine. Study-wide findings and caveats: Authors proposed each seasonal influenza vaccination draws in few new T cells.

After removal of 3 bases from V and 0 bases from J, the junction contained 4 bases not matched to a gene. This CDR3 has 18 amino acids. Germline-derived CDR1 and CDR2 are SGHRS and YFSETQ. Comment on this clonotype: Its antigen is not known.

TCRdb re-analysed the RT-PCR reads in MiXCR, keeping a single row per CDR3 protein. The sample consists of around 530,000 distinct CDR3 sequences, around 11% of them appearing once. The sequencing here drew on PBMCs from blood, taken on the day of vaccination. The sequence was collected from a middle-aged man who received an inactivated influenza vaccine. The chain joins TRBV5-1 to TRBJ2-6; 12 positions agree with TRBD2. The CDR3 sequence: CASSYWTSGISGANVLTF. CDR3 DNA: TGCGCCAGCAGCTATTGGACTAGCGGGATCTCTGGGGCCAACGTCCTGACTTTC.